A single T cell receptor beta chain is shown here with its context. The antigen is unknown. This CDR3 region has 14 residues. Germline CDR1 and CDR2: LNHDA and SQIVND (reference sequence). The junction had 4 bases not matched to a gene; V was cut back by 3 bases and J by 2 bases. The data were taken from a study of PD-1 blockade in classical Hodgkin lymphoma. The patients all showed relapse after autologous stem cell transplantation, while their brentuximab vedotin exposure varied. Patients had relapsed/refractory classical Hodgkin lymphoma with complete response, partial response or progressive disease as best response. Study observations and caveats: It was among complete responders that baseline diversity resembled that of newly diagnosed patients. Diversity in CD4+ TCRs, unlike that measured in CD8+ TCRs, had risen significantly by C4D1. TCR diversity at baseline was reported to be reduced in newly diagnosed patients relative to healthy donors.

Data came from immunoSEQ multiplex PCR; TCRdb stores just in-frame clones and leaves some out. This repertoire shows just over 60,000 clones, 88% found once; its top ten account for 12%. The sequences come from peripheral blood mononuclear cells (PBMCs), collected at baseline. The sequence was collected from a human donor with classical Hodgkin lymphoma. V and J are TRBV19 and TRBJ2-7; 7 nucleotides line up with TRBD1. The chain's CDR3 is CASSIFGQAYEQYF. The CDR3 region has the DNA TGTGCCAGTAGTATCTTCGGACAGGCCTACGAGCAGTACTTC.